What follows are 21 T cell receptor beta chains derived from one specimen sequenced in a study of blood T cell repertoires in COVID-19. Profiled with immunoSEQ multiplex PCR; TCRdb holds only in-frame clones, not every one. Counted here are around 370,000 clones, roughly 90% occurring once; the ten biggest clones make up 5.5% to 7.5%. The sequencing input was peripheral blood. These receptors all come from a woman between 65 and 79 years old with COVID-19, enrolled during active disease.

In nucleotides, the CDR3 is TGTGCCAGCAGTCCCCAGGGGGTCAGCTACGAGCAGTACTTC. Its translation: CASSPQGVSYEQYF. This chain joins TRBV27 and TRBJ2-7; TRBD1 matches 7 bases. Germline lookup yields CDR1 MNHEY and CDR2 SMNVEV (reference sequence). This CDR3 comprises 14 residues. V dropped 5 bases and J dropped 3; count of bases not matched to a gene: 7.

This clone was detected only once. The chain joins TRBV12-3 or TRBV12-4 to TRBJ1-2, with 9 bases aligning to TRBD1. V lost 6 bases, J lost 8 bases, and 7 bases stayed unmatched. CDR3 length equals 13 residues. The CDR3 sequence is CASRDTGGKGYTF. CDR3 DNA sequence: TGTGCCAGCAGGGACACAGGGGGCAAAGGCTACACCTTC.

The V and J genes are TRBV27 and TRBJ2-7; the D gene is possibly TRBD1 (6 bases). Trimming removed 6 bases from V and 3 bases from J, with 18 bases in between. The V gene's germline CDR1 is MNHEY and CDR2 SMNVEV (reference sequence). The CDR3 is 15 amino acids. CDR3: CASRPNRVGGYEQYF. The CDR3 region has the DNA TGTGCCAGCAGACCTAACAGGGTCGGAGGCTACGAGCAGTACTTC.

The chain recombines TRBV27 with TRBJ2-2; perhaps TRBD1 as D (6 bases). The CDR3 runs to 13 residues. CDR1 and CDR2 (germline): MNHEY, SMNVEV (reference sequence). V lost 6 bases to trimming and J lost 4 bases, with 9 bases between them. The CDR3: CASSLGGTGELFF. In nucleotides, the CDR3 is TGTGCCAGCAGCCTAGGGGGCACCGGGGAGCTGTTTTTT.

This sequence joins TRBV27 and TRBJ1-2; D perhaps matches TRBD1 (5 bases). Germline CDR1 MNHEY, CDR2 SMNVEV (reference sequence). The ends were cut back, 5 bases at V and 2 bases at J, with 9 bases in the middle. The CDR3 sequence is 13 residues long. CDR3 sequence (DNA): TGTGCCAGCAGTGCCGGGGGGAACTATGGCTACACCTTC. The encoded protein is CASSAGGNYGYTF.

The rearrangement uses TRBV30 and TRBJ1-6; D is ambiguous. This CDR3 has 15 residues. Germline CDR1 and CDR2: GTSNPN and SVGIG (reference sequence). The V and J ends lost 0 bases and 6 bases respectively, with 12 bases between them. The CDR3 protein is CAWSVGGERNSPLHF. The CDR3 DNA reads TGTGCCTGGAGTGTAGGTGGGGAGCGTAATTCACCCCTCCACTTT.

The chain uses TRBV10-3 and TRBJ1-1, with D tentatively TRBD1 (5 bases). Trimming took 0 bases from V and 8 from J, leaving 7 bases between them. CDR3 length: 12 residues. Germline values: CDR1 ENHRY, CDR2 SYGVKD. CDR3 sequence: CAISESTVEAFF. CDR3 in DNA: TGTGCCATCAGTGAGTCGACAGTCGAAGCTTTCTTT.

The chain joins TRBV30 to TRBJ1-1; perhaps TRBD1 as D (6 bases). Germline V CDR1 and CDR2: GTSNPN, SVGIG (reference sequence). The CDR3 has 13 residues. With 7 bases removed from V and 5 bases from J, the gap between germline ends came to 17 bases. The CDR3 loop reads CASQGGVVTEAFF. DNA for the CDR3: TGTGCCTCCCAAGGGGGGGTGGTAACTGAAGCTTTCTTT.

This chain joins TRBV18 and TRBJ1-4, with 8 bases that match TRBD1. This CDR3 spans 16 amino acids. J was trimmed by 8 bases and V by 3 bases; bases with no gene match: 11. Germline loops: CDR1 KGHSH, CDR2 LQKENI. The DNA of the CDR3 is TGTGCCAGCTCACCGTCCCCGACAGGGGAGCGAGAAAAACTGTTTTTT. This sequence encodes CASSPSPTGEREKLFF.

V gene TRBV7-6 combines with J gene TRBJ1-2, with 8 nucleotides matching TRBD1. Looked up from germline, CDR1 is SGHVS and CDR2 is FNYEAQ. The V segment lost 1 base and the J segment 4 bases; nucleotides outside the gene matches: 2. This CDR3 region has 14 residues. The CDR3 protein is CASSLGTGTYGYTF. For the CDR3, the DNA is TGTGCCAGCAGCTTAGGGACAGGGACCTATGGCTACACCTTC.

V is TRBV4-1 and J is TRBJ1-3, with D unclear. CDR1 MGHRA and CDR2 YSYEKL come from the germline V gene. The V and J ends lost 1 base and 4 bases respectively, with 5 bases between them. The CDR3 sequence is 13 residues long. The CDR3 is CASSQVSGNTIYF. The CDR3 DNA reads TGCGCCAGCAGCCAAGTAAGCGGAAACACCATATATTTT.

The chain is built from TRBV7-9 and TRBJ1-3; 7 bases agree with TRBD1. The CDR3 loop spans 15 amino acids. Per germline, CDR1 SEHNR and CDR2 FQNEAQ (reference sequence). Trimming took 4 bases from V and 0 from J; bases not matched to a gene: 3. The CDR3 sequence is CASSSGTASGNTIYF. CDR3 in DNA: TGTGCCAGCAGCTCAGGGACAGCCTCTGGAAACACCATATATTTT.

The V and J genes are TRBV19 and TRBJ1-4; D is possibly TRBD1 (6 bases). Germline V gives CDR1 LNHDA, CDR2 SQIVND (reference sequence). The CDR3 is 13 amino acids. Trimming cost V 9 bases and J 0 bases, with 8 bases left between them. CDR3 loop: CASRTATNEKLFF. The CDR3 coding sequence is TGTGCCAGCCGGACAGCAACTAATGAAAAACTGTTTTTT.

The rearrangement uses TRBV5-4 and TRBJ1-3; tentative D call: TRBD1 (5 bases). This CDR3 is 14 amino acids long. V was shortened by 0 bases and J by 2 bases, with 6 bases between the two germline ends. CDR1 is SGHNT and CDR2 is YYREEE in the germline V gene (reference sequence). The CDR3 nucleotides read TGTGCCAGCAGCTTGGTAGGGGCTGGAAACACCATATATTTT. The encoded protein is CASSLVGAGNTIYF.

The V call is TRBV24-1, the J call TRBJ2-7; D is perhaps TRBD1 (5 bases). The germline gives CDR1 KGHDR, CDR2 SFDVKD. The V gene lost 4 bases and the J gene lost 4 bases, with 10 bases spanning the gap. The CDR3 consists of 13 residues. CDR3 coding DNA: TGTGCCACCAGTGAAGGCAGGGAATACGAGCAGTACTTC. It specifies CATSEGREYEQYF.

The chain recombines TRBV6-6 with TRBJ1-1; D gene ambiguous. The CDR3 runs to 13 residues. The germline V gene encodes CDR1 MNHNY and CDR2 SVGAGI (reference sequence). V was pared by 2 bases and J by 6 bases, with 10 bases between. The CDR3 loop reads CASSYSLEAEAFF. CDR3 nucleotides: TGTGCCAGCAGTTACAGTCTGGAGGCTGAAGCTTTCTTT.

The chain recombines TRBV5-1 with TRBJ1-1, with 9 bases matching TRBD1. The CDR3 extends over 17 amino acids. Germline CDR1 is SGHRS and CDR2 is YFSETQ. V trimming: 4 bases; J trimming: 0 bases; junction bases outside the gene matches: 10. The CDR3 is CASSLGTGQTMNTEAFF. Written as DNA, the CDR3 is TGCGCCAGCAGCCTAGGGACAGGGCAAACCATGAACACTGAAGCTTTCTTT. The full variable domain, with the rest looked up from reference TRBV5-1 and TRBJ1-1, is KAGVTQTPRYLIKTRGQQVTLSCSPISGHRSVSWYQQTPGQGLQFLFEYFSETQRNKGNFPGRFSGRQFSNSRSEMNVSTLELGDSALYLCASSLGTGQTMNTEAFFGQGTRLTVV.

The V call is TRBV30, the J call TRBJ1-5; possibly TRBD1 for D (6 bases). Looked up from germline, CDR1 is GTSNPN and CDR2 is SVGIG (reference sequence). The CDR3 is 16 residues long. V was pared by 3 bases and J by 5 bases, with 20 bases between. CDR3 DNA sequence: TGTGCCTGGAGGGAAGCAGGGGAGGGGGACTATCAGCCCCAGCATTTT. The encoded protein is CAWREAGEGDYQPQHF. The entire variable domain, with the rest obtained from reference TRBV30 and TRBJ1-5, is as follows: SQTIHQWPATLVQPVGSPLSLECTVEGTSNPNLYWYRQAAGRGLQLLFYSVGIGQISSEVPQNLSASRPQDRQFILSSKKLLLSDSGFYLCAWREAGEGDYQPQHFGDGTRLSIL.

This chain uses TRBV7-2 with TRBJ1-1; D gene unclear. Germline assignment: CDR1 SGHTA and CDR2 FQGNSA. CDR3 length: 15 amino acids. The V end was cut by 2 bases, the J end by 1 base, with 11 bases between. The CDR3 DNA sequence: TGTGCCAGCAGCTTATCTTCGACGGGGAACACTGAAGCTTTCTTT. Translated, it gives CASSLSSTGNTEAFF. The whole variable domain, filled in from reference TRBV7-2 and TRBJ1-1, reads GAGVSQSPSNKVTEKGKDVELRCDPISGHTALYWYRQSLGQGLEFLIYFQGNSAPDKSGLPSDRFSAERTGGSVSTLTIQRTQQEDSAVYLCASSLSSTGNTEAFFGQGTRLTVV.

This clone was detected only once. DNA for the CDR3: TGTGCCAGCAGCTTAACTATGCGGGGGGGCCCCGATACGCAGTATTTT. Translated: CASSLTMRGGPDTQYF. This sequence joins TRBV7-3 and TRBJ2-3, with 9 bases identical to TRBD2. There are 16 residues in the CDR3. CDR1 SGHTA and CDR2 FQGTGA come from the germline V gene. V was pared by 0 bases and J by 6 bases, with 7 bases of the junction left unmatched. The full variable domain, in which reference TRBV7-3 and TRBJ2-3 provide the parts outside the CDR3, is GAGVSQTPSNKVTEKGKYVELRCDPISGHTALYWYRQSLGQGPEFLIYFQGTGAADDSGLPNDRFFAVRPEGSVSTLKIQRTERGDSAVYLCASSLTMRGGPDTQYFGPGTRLTVL.

This rearrangement joins TRBV5-1 to TRBJ2-7, with 9 bases matching TRBD1. V gave up 4 bases and J gave up 6 bases; unmatched junction bases: 8. Germline V CDR1 and CDR2: SGHRS, YFSETQ. The CDR3 is made up of 14 amino acids. DNA for the CDR3: TGCGCCAGCAGCCCGGGGACAGGGAACGCCGAGCAGTACTTC. Encoded protein: CASSPGTGNAEQYF.